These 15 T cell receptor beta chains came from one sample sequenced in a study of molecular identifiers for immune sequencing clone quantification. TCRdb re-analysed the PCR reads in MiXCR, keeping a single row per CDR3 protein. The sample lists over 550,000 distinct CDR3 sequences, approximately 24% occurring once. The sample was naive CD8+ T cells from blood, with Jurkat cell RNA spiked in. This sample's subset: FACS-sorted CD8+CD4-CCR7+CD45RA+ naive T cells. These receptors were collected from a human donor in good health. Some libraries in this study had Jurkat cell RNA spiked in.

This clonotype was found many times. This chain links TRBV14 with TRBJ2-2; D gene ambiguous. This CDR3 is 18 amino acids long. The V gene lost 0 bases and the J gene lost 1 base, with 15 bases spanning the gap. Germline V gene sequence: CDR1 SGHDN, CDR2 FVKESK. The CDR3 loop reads CASSQELKGLVNTGELFF. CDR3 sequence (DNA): TGTGCCAGCAGCCAAGAATTAAAGGGTCTAGTGAACACCGGGGAGCTGTTTTTT.

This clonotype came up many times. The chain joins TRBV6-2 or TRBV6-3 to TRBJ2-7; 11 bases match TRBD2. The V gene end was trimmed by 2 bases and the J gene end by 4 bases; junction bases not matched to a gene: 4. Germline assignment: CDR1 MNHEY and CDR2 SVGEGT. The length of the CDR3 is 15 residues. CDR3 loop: CASSYLLAGEYEQYF. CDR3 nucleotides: TGTGCCAGCAGTTACCTACTAGCGGGAGAGTACGAGCAGTACTTC.

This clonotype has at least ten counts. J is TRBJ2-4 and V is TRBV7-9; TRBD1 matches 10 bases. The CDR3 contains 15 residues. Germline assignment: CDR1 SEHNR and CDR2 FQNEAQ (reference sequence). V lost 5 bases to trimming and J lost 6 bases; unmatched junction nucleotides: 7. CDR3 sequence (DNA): TGTGCCAGCAGCCCACGACAGGGGGCCGTAAACATTCAGTACTTC. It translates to CASSPRQGAVNIQYF.

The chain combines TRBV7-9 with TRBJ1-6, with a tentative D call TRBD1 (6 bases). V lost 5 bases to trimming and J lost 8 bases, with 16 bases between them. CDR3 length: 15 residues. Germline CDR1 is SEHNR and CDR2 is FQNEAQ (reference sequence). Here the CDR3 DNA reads TGTGCCAGCAGCAATCCGGGACACGGAGATTCACCCCTCCACTTT. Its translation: CASSNPGHGDSPLHF. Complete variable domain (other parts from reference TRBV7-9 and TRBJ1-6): DTGVSQNPRHKITKRGQNVTFRCDPISEHNRLYWYRQTLGQGPEFLTYFQNEAQLEKSRLLSDRFSAERPKGSFSTLEIQRTEQGDSAMYLCASSNPGHGDSPLHFGNGTRLTVT.

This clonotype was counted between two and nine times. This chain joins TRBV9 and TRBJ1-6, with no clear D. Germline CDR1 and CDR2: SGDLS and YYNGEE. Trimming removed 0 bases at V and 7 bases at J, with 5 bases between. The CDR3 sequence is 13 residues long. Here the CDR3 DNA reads TGTGCCAGCAGCGTAGACGGGAATTCACCCCTCCACTTT. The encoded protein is CASSVDGNSPLHF.

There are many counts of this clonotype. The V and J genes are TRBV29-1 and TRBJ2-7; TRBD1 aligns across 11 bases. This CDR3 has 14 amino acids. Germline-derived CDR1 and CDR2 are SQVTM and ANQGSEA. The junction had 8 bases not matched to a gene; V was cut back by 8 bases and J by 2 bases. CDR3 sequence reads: CSFAGTGGTYEQYF. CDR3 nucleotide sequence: TGCAGCTTCGCCGGGACAGGGGGAACCTACGAGCAGTACTTC.

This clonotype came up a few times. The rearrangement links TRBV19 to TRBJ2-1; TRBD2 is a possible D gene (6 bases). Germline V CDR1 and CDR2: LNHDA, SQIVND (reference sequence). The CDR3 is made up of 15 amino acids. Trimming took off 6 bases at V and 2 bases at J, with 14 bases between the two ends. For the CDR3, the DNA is TGTGCCAGTAGACCCGGAGCGGGTCCCTACAATGAGCAGTTCTTC. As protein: CASRPGAGPYNEQFF.

The CDR3 protein is CASSSGVYSNQPQHF. CDR3 bases: TGTGCCAGTAGTTCAGGCGTTTATAGCAATCAGCCCCAGCATTTT. This sequence joins TRBV19 and TRBJ1-5; D ambiguous. V dropped 5 bases and J dropped 0 bases, with 11 bases sitting between them. From germline, CDR1 is LNHDA and CDR2 SQIVND (reference sequence). The CDR3 is made up of 15 amino acids.

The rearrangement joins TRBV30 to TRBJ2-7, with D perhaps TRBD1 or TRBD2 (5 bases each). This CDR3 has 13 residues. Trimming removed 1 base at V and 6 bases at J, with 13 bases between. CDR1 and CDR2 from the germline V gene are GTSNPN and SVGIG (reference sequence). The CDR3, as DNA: TGTGCCTGGAGTGCTTGGGGGTCGGTCGAGCAGTACTTC. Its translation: CAWSAWGSVEQYF. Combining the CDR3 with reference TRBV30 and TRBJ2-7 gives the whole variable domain SQTIHQWPATLVQPVGSPLSLECTVEGTSNPNLYWYRQAAGRGLQLLFYSVGIGQISSEVPQNLSASRPQDRQFILSSKKLLLSDSGFYLCAWSAWGSVEQYFGPGTRLTVT.

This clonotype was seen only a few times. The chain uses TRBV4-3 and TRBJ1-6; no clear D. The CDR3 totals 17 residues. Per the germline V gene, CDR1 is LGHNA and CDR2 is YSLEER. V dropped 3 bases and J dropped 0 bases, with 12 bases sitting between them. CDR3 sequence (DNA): TGCGCCAGCAGCCAGGAGTTCGCGGGCTCCTATAATTCACCCCTCCACTTT. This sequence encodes CASSQEFAGSYNSPLHF.

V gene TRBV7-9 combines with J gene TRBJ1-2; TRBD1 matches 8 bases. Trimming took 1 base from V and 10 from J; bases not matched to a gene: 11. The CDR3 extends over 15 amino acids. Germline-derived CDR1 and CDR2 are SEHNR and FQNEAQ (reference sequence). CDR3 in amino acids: CASSLVSGGAGDYTF. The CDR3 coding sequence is TGTGCCAGCAGCTTAGTGTCAGGGGGCGCAGGAGACTACACCTTC.

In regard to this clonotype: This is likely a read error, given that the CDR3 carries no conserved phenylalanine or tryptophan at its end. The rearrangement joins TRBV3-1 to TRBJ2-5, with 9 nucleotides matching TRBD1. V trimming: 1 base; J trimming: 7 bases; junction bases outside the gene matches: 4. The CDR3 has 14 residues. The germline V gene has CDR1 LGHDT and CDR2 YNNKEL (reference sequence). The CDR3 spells CASSQGTQGATQYL. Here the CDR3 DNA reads TGTGCCAGCAGCCAAGGAACACAGGGGGCGACCCAGTACTTA.

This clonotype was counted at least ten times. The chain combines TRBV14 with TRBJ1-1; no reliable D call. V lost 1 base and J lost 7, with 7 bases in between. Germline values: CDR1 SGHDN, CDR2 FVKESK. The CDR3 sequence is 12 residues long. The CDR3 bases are TGTGCCAGCAGCCAAGTCGTAAATGAAGCTTTCTTT. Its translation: CASSQVVNEAFF.

The CDR3: CASSSDIAGETQYF. The DNA of the CDR3 is TGTGCCAGCAGCTCTGATATAGCCGGGGAGACCCAGTACTTC. The chain joins TRBV7-2 to TRBJ2-5; D is ambiguous. Germline V gene data show CDR1 as SGHTA and CDR2 as FQGNSA. The CDR3 totals 14 residues. With 4 bases removed from V and 5 bases from J, the gap between germline ends came to 14 bases.

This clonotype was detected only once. CDR3 bases: TGTGCCAGCAGTTTATTCCCCCCGACAGGGGCGAACACTGAAGCTTTCTTT. Translated: CASSLFPPTGANTEAFF. This chain links TRBV27 with TRBJ1-1; 8 bases match TRBD1. Germline V gene data show CDR1 as MNHEY and CDR2 as SMNVEV (reference sequence). This CDR3 is built from 17 residues. V lost 1 base to trimming and J lost 1 base; unmatched junction nucleotides: 8.